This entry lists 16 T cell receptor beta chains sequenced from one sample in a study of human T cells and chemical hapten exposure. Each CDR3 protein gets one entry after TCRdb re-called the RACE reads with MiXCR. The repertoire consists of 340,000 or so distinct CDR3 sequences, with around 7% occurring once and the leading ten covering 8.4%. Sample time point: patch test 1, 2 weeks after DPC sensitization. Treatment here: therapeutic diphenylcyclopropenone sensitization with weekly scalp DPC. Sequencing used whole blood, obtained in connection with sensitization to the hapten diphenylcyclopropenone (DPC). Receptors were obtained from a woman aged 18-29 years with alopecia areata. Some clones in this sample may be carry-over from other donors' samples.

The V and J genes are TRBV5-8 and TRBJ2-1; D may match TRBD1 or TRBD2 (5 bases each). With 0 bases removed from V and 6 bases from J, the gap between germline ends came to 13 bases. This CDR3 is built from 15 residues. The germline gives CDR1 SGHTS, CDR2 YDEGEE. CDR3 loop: CASSLGGWSSNEQFF. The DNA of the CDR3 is TGTGCCAGCAGCTTGGGGGGGTGGTCATCCAATGAGCAGTTCTTC.

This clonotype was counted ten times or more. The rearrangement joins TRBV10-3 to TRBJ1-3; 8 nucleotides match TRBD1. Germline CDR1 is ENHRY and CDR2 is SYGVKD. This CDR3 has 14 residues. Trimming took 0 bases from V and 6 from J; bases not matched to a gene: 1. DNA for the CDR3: TGTGCCATCAGTGAGTCGACAGGGGAAAACACCATATATTTT. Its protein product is CAISESTGENTIYF.

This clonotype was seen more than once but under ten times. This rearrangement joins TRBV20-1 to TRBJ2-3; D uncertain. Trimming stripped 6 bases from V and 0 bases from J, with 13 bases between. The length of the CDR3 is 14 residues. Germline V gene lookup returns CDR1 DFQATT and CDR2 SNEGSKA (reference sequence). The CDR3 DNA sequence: TGCAGTGCCCCCCCGTCCCTCAGCACAGATACGCAGTATTTT. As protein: CSAPPSLSTDTQYF.

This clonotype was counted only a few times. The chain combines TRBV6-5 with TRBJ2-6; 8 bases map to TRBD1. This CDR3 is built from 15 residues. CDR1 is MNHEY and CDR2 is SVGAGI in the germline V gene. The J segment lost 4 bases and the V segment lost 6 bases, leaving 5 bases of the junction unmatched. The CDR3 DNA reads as TGTGCCAGCAGACAGGGGGTGGAGGGGGCCAACGTCCTGACTTTC. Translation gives CASRQGVEGANVLTF.

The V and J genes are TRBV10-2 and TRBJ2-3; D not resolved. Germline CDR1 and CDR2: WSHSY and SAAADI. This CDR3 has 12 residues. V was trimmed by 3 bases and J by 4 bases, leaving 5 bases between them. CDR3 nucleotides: TGCGCCAGCAGTGAAACTTCAGATACGCAGTATTTT. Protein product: CASSETSDTQYF.

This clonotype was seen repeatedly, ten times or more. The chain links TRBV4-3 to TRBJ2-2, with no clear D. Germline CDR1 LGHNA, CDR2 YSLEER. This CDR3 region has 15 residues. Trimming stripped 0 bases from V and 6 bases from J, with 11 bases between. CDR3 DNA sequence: TGCGCCAGCAGCCAAGATCCAAGGGCCCCCGGGGAGCTGTTTTTT. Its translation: CASSQDPRAPGELFF.

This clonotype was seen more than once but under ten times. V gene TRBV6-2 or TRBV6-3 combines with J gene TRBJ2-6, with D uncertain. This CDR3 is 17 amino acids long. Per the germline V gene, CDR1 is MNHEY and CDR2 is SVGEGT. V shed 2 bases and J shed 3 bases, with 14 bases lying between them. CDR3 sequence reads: CASSYETRVDGANVLTF. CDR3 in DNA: TGTGCCAGCAGTTACGAGACACGGGTCGATGGGGCCAACGTCCTGACTTTC.

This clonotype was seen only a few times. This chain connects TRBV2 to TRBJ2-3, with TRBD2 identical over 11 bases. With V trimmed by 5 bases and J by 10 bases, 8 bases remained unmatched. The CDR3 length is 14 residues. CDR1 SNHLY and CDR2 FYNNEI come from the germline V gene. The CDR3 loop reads CASSQLAGVPSQYF. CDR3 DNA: TGTGCCAGCAGTCAACTAGCGGGGGTCCCCTCGCAGTATTTT.

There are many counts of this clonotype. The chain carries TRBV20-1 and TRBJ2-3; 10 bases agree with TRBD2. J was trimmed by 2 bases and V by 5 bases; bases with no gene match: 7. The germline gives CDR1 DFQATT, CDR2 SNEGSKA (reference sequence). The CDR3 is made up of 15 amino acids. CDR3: CSAPLTSGDTDTQYF. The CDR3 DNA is TGCAGTGCTCCCCTTACTAGCGGGGACACAGATACGCAGTATTTT.

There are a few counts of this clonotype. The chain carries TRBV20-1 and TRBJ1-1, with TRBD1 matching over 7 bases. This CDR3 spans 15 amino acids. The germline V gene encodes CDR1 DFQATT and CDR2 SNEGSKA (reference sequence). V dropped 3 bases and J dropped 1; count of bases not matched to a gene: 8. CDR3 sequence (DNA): TGCAGTGCTAGGGATAGGACAGGAGCGAACACTGAAGCTTTCTTT. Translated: CSARDRTGANTEAFF.

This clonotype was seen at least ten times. CDR3 sequence (DNA): TGTGCCAGCAGTGATAGTACAGCTGGGGCCAACGTCCTGACTTTC. Its translation: CASSDSTAGANVLTF. This chain joins TRBV6-4 and TRBJ2-6; D call uncertain. V shed 3 bases and J shed 2 bases, with 8 bases lying between them. The CDR3 length is 15 residues. Germline V CDR1 and CDR2: MRHNA, SNTAGT.

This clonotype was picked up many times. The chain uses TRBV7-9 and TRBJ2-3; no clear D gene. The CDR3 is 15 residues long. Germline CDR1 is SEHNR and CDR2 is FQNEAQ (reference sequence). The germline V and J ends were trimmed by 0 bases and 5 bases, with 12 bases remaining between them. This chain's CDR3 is CASSLAQARGDTQYF. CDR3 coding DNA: TGTGCCAGCAGCTTAGCGCAGGCCAGAGGAGATACGCAGTATTTT.

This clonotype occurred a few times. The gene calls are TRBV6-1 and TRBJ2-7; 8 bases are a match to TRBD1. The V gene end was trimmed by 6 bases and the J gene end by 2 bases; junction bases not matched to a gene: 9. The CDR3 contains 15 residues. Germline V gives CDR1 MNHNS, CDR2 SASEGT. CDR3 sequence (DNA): TGTGCCAGCAGGGACAGCGACAGGGGTGCCTACGAGCAGTACTTC. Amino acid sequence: CASRDSDRGAYEQYF.

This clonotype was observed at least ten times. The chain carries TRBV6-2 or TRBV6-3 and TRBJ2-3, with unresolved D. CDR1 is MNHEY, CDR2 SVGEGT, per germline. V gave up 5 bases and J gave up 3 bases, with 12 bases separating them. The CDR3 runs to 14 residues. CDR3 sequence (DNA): TGTGCCAGCAGTCACCTCGAGGAAACAGATACGCAGTATTTT. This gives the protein CASSHLEETDTQYF.

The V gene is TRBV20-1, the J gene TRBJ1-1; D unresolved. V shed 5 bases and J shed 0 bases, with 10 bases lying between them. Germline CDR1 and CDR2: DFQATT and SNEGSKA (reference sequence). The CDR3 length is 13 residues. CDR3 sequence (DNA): TGCAGTGCTGCACGGGGTATGAACACTGAAGCTTTCTTT. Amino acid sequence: CSAARGMNTEAFF.

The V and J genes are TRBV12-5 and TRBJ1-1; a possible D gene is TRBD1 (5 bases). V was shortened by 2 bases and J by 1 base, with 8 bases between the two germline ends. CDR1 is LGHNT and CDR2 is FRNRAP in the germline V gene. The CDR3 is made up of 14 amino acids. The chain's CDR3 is CASGLPGRNTEAFF. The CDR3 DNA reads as TGTGCTAGTGGTTTGCCAGGGAGGAACACTGAAGCTTTCTTT.